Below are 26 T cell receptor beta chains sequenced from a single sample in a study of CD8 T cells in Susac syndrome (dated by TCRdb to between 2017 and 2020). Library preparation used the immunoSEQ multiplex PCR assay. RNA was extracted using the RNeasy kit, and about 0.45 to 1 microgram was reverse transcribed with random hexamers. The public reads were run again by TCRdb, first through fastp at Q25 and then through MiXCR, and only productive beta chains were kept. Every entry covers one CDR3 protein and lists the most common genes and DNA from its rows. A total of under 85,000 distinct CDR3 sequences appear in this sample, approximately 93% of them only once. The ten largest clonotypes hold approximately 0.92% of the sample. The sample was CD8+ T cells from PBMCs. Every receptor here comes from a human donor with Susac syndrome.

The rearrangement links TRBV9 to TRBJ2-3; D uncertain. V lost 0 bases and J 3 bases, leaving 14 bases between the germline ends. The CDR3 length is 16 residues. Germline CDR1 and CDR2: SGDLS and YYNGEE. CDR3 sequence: CASSVEDVVYTDTQYF. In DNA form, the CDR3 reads TGTGCCAGCAGCGTAGAGGACGTAGTCTATACAGATACGCAGTATTTT.

The CDR3 DNA reads as TGCAGCGTCATACTAGCGGGAGAAACCTCCTACAATGAGCAGTTCTTC. Translated, it gives CSVILAGETSYNEQFF. The chain couples TRBV29-1 to TRBJ2-1; 11 bases fit TRBD2. The germline CDR1 and CDR2 sequences are SQVTM and ANQGSEA. The CDR3 runs 16 residues. Trimming took 6 bases from V and 0 from J; bases not matched to a gene: 7.

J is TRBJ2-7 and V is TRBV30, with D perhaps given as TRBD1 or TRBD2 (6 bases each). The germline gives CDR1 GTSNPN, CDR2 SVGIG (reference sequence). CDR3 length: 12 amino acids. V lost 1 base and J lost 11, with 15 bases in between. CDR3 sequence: CAWSALGGIEYF. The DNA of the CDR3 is TGTGCCTGGAGTGCTCTAGGGGGGATCGAGTACTTC.

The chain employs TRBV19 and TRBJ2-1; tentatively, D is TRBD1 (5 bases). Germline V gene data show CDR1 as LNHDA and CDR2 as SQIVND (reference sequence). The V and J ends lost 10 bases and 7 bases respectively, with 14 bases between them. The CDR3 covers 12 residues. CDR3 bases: TGTGCCACCACAGGAGTCTTAAATGAGCAGTTCTTC. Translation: CATTGVLNEQFF.

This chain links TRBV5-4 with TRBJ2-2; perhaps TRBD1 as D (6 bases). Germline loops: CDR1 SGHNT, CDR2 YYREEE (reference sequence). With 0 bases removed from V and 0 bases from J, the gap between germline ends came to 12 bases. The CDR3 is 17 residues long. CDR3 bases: TGTGCCAGCAGCTTGGGGGAGACAGGCGCGAACACCGGGGAGCTGTTTTTT. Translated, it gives CASSLGETGANTGELFF.

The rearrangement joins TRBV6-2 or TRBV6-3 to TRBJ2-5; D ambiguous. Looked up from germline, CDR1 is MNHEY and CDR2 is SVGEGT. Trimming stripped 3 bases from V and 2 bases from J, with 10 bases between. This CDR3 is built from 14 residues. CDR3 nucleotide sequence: TGTGCCAGCAGTTATACGGCAGTTCAAGAGACCCAGTACTTC. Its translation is CASSYTAVQETQYF.

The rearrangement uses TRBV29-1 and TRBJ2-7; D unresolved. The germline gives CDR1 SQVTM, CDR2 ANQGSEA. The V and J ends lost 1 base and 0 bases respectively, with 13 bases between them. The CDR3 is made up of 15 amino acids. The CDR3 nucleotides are TGCAGCGTTGAAGTGTATCGGATGAACTCCTACGAGCAGTACTTC. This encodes CSVEVYRMNSYEQYF.

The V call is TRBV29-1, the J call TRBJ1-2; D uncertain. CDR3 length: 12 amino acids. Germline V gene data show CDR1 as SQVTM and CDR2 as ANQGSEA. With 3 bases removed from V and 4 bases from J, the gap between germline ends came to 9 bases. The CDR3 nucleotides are TGCAGCGTTGAGGCAGGAGGCTATGGCTACACCTTC. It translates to CSVEAGGYGYTF.

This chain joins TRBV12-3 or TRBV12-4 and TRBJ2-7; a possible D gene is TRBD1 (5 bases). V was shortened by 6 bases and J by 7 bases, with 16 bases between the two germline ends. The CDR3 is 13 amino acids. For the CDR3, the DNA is TGTGCCAGCAGGCTAGGGGTTAGGGGAGAGCAGTACTTC. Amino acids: CASRLGVRGEQYF.

In DNA form, the CDR3 reads TGTGCCACCAGCAGAGGCGGGAGGATCCAAGAGACCCAGTACTTC. Its protein is CATSRGGRIQETQYF. This chain links TRBV15 with TRBJ2-5; TRBD2 matches 8 bases. CDR3 length: 15 residues. Germline assignment: CDR1 LNHNV and CDR2 YYDKDF (reference sequence). Trimming removed 1 base from V and 1 base from J; junction bases left unmatched: 2. Full variable domain (outside the CDR3, taken from reference TRBV15 and TRBJ2-5): DAMVIQNPRYQVTQFGKPVTLSCSQTLNHNVMYWYQQKSSQAPKLLFHYYDKDFNNEADTPDNFQSRRPNTSFCFLDIRSPGLGDTAMYLCATSRGGRIQETQYFGPGTRLLVL.

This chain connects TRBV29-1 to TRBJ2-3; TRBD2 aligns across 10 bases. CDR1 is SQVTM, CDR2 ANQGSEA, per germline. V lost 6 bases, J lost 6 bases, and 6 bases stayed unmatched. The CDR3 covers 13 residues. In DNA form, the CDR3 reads TGCAGCGTCCTAGCGGGAGATTGGGATACGCAGTATTTT. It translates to CSVLAGDWDTQYF.

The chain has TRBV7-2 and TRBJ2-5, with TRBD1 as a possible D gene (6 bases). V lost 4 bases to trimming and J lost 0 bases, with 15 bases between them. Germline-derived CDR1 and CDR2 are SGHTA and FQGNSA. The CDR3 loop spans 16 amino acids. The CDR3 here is CASSWGHGAYQETQYF. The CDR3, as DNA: TGTGCCAGCAGCTGGGGACACGGAGCCTACCAAGAGACCCAGTACTTC.

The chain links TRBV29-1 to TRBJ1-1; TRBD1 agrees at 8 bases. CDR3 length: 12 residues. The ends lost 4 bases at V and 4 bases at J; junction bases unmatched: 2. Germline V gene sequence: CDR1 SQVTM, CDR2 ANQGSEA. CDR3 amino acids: CSVVQGATEAFF. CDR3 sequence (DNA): TGCAGCGTTGTCCAGGGGGCCACTGAAGCTTTCTTT.

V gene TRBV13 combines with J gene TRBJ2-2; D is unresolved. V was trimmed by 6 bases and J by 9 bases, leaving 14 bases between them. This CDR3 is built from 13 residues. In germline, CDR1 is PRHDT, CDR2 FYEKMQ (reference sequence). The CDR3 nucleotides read TGTGCCAGCAGTTTACAAACTCGGTGGGAGCTGTTTTTT. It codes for CASSLQTRWELFF. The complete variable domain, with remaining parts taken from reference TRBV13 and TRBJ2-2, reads AAGVIQSPRHLIKEKRETATLKCYPIPRHDTVYWYQQGPGQDPQFLISFYEKMQSDKGSIPDRFSAQQFSDYHSELNMSSLELGDSALYFCASSLQTRWELFFGEGSRLTVL.

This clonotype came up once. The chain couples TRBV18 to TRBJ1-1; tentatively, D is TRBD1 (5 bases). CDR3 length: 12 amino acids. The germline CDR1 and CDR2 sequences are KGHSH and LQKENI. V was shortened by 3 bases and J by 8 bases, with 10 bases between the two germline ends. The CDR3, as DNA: TGTGCCAGCTCACCCTCCGGGGGGGAAGCTTTCTTT. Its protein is CASSPSGGEAFF.

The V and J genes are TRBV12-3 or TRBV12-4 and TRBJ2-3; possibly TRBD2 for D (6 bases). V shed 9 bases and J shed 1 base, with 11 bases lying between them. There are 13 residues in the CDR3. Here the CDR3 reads CASGASGTDTQYF. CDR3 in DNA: TGTGCCAGTGGCGCTAGCGGCACAGATACGCAGTATTTT.

DNA for the CDR3: TGCGCCAGCAGCCATTCGACTAGGGACTACGAGCAGTACTTC. It specifies CASSHSTRDYEQYF. The chain recombines TRBV4-1 with TRBJ2-7, with D possibly TRBD2 on 6 matching bases. The germline gives CDR1 MGHRA, CDR2 YSYEKL. V was clipped by 3 bases and J by 3 bases, with 12 bases between them. CDR3 length: 14 amino acids.

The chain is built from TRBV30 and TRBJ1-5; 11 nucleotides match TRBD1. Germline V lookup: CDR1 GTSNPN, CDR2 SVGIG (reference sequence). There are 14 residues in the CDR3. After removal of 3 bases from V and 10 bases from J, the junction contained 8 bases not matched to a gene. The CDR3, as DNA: TGTGCCTGGAGCGGGGGACAGGGGGACCACCCCCAGCATTTT. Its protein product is CAWSGGQGDHPQHF.

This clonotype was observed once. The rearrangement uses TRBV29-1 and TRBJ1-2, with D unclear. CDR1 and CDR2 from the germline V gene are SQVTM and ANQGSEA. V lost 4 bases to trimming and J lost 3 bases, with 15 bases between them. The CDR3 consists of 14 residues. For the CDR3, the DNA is TGCAGCGTTGTAACCCCCAACCTAGACTATGGCTACACCTTC. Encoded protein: CSVVTPNLDYGYTF.

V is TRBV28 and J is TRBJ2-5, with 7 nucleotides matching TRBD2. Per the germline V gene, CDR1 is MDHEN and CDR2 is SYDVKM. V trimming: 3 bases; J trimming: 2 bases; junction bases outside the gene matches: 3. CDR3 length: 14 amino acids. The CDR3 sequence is CASSLRGLQETQYF. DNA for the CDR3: TGTGCCAGCAGTTTGCGGGGGTTACAAGAGACCCAGTACTTC.

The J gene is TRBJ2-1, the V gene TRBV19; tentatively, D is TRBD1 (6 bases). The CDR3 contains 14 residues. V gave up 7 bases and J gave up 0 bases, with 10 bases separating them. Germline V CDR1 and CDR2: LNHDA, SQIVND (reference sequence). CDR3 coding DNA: TGTGCCAGTAAATGGACAGCCTCCTACAATGAGCAGTTCTTC. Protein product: CASKWTASYNEQFF.

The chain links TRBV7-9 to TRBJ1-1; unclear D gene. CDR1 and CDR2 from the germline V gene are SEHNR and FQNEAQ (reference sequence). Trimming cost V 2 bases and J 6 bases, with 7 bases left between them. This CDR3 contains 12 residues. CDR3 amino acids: CASSLTWPEAFF. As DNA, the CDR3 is TGTGCCAGCAGCTTAACTTGGCCTGAAGCTTTCTTT.

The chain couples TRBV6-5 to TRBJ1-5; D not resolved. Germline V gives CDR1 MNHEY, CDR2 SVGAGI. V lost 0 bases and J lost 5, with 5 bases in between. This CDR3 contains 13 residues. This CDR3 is CASSYSMDQPQHF. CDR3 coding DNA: TGTGCCAGCAGTTACTCGATGGATCAGCCCCAGCATTTT.

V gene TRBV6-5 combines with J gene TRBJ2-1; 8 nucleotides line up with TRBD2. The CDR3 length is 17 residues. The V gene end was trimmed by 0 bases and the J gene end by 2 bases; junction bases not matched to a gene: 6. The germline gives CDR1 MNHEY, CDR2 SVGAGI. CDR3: CASSYSFGGVTYNEQFF. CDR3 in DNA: TGTGCCAGCAGTTACTCGTTCGGGGGGGTGACCTACAATGAGCAGTTCTTC.

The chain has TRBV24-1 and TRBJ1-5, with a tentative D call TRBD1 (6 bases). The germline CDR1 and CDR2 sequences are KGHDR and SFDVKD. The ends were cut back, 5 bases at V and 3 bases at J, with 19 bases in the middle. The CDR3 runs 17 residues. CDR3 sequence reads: CATSATGFEPFNQPQHF. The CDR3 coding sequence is TGTGCCACCAGTGCGACAGGTTTCGAACCCTTCAATCAGCCCCAGCATTTT.

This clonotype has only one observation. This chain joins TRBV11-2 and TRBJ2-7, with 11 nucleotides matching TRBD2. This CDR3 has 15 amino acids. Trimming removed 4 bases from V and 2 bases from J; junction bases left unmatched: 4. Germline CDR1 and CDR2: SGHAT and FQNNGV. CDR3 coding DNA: TGTGCCAGCAGCTGGGGGACTAGCGGTACCTACGAGCAGTACTTC. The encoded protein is CASSWGTSGTYEQYF.